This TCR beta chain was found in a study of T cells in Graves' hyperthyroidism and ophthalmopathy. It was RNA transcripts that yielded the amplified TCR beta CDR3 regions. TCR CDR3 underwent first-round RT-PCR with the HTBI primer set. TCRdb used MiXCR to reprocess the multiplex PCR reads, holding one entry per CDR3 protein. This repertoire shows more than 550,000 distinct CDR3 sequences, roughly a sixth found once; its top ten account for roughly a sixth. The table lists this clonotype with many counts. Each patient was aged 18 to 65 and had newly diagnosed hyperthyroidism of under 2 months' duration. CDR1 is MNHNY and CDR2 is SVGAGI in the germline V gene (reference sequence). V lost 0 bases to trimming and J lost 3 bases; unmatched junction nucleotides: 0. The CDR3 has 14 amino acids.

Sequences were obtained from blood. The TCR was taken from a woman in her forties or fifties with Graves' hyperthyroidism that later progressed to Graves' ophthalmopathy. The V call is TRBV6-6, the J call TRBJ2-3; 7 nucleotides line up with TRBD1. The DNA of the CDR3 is TGTGCCAGCAGTTACTCACAGGGGACAGATACGCAGTATTTT. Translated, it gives CASSYSQGTDTQYF.